Below, 26 T cell receptor beta chains from the same sample are listed, as sequenced in a study of T cell changes during pregnancy in multiple sclerosis. Profiling relied on immunoSEQ multiplex PCR, and the TCRdb table lists in-frame clones only, not all of them. Of just over 20,000 clones listed, approximately 90% are singletons. The sample here was CD8+ T cells from peripheral blood mononuclear cells, taken in the second trimester of pregnancy. These receptors were taken from a female donor in good health, enrolled as a control in a pregnancy study.

This clone was recorded a few times. The CDR3 DNA reads as TGTGCCAGCAGCCTTACCGTGGGACTAGCGAAGAACAATGAGCAGTTCTTC. Amino acids: CASSLTVGLAKNNEQFF. The V gene is TRBV5-6, the J gene TRBJ2-1; TRBD2 matches 10 bases. CDR1 is SGHDT and CDR2 is YYEEEE in the germline V gene. With 4 bases clipped from V and 5 bases from J, the junction kept 12 bases outside the gene matches. The CDR3 consists of 17 residues.

This chain connects TRBV19 to TRBJ2-3; tentatively, D is TRBD2 (6 bases). Per germline, CDR1 LNHDA and CDR2 SQIVND (reference sequence). The V end lost 3 bases, the J end lost 2 bases, and 15 bases lay between the germline ends. The CDR3 sequence is 16 residues long. The CDR3 DNA is TGTGCCAGTAGTATCGCTCTCGGCGGGGTCACAGATACGCAGTATTTT. This translates into CASSIALGGVTDTQYF.

This clone was seen just once. This chain uses TRBV28 with TRBJ2-7, with 7 bases aligning to TRBD2. V shed 7 bases and J 3 bases; nucleotides not matched to a gene: 6. There are 13 residues in the CDR3. Germline V gene lookup returns CDR1 MDHEN and CDR2 SYDVKM. The CDR3 DNA is TGTGCCAGCAACTTGGGGGAGGGCTACGAGCAGTACTTC. Translating gives CASNLGEGYEQYF.

The CDR3, as DNA: TGCGCCAGCAGCCAAAATCCGGGAACAGGGGGTCAGCCCCAGCATTTT. Its translation is CASSQNPGTGGQPQHF. V gene TRBV4-3 combines with J gene TRBJ1-5, with 8 bases lining up with TRBD1. CDR3 size: 16 residues. Unmatched junction bases numbered 9, after V lost 2 bases and J lost 6 bases. From germline, CDR1 is LGHNA and CDR2 YSLEER.

The gene calls are TRBV19 and TRBJ2-1; D is perhaps TRBD2 (5 bases). V lost 7 bases and J lost 0, with 13 bases in between. Germline V lookup: CDR1 LNHDA, CDR2 SQIVND (reference sequence). The length of the CDR3 is 15 residues. The CDR3 nucleotides are TGTGCCAGTACCGAGGGTAGGAGCTCCTACAATGAGCAGTTCTTC. Protein: CASTEGRSSYNEQFF.

CDR3 residues: CASSRLLPGLAGAGELFF. As DNA, the CDR3 is TGTGCCAGCAGCCGCTTATTGCCGGGACTAGCGGGGGCCGGGGAGCTGTTTTTT. V gene TRBV7-9 combines with J gene TRBJ2-2; 14 bases fit TRBD2. The V gene end was trimmed by 5 bases and the J gene end by 6 bases; junction bases not matched to a gene: 11. The CDR3 is 18 residues long. From germline, CDR1 is SEHNR and CDR2 FQNEAQ (reference sequence).

The rearrangement links TRBV27 to TRBJ2-6; 7 bases match TRBD1. The ends lost 5 bases at V and 0 bases at J; junction bases unmatched: 7. This CDR3 is 17 amino acids long. The germline V gene encodes CDR1 MNHEY and CDR2 SMNVEV (reference sequence). The CDR3 is CASSPRDRSSGANVLTF. The CDR3 nucleotides read TGTGCCAGCAGTCCCCGGGACAGATCCTCTGGGGCCAACGTCCTGACTTTC.

The chain joins TRBV9 to TRBJ2-1; tentatively, D is TRBD2 (6 bases). This CDR3 contains 14 residues. V shed 0 bases and J shed 6 bases, with 10 bases lying between them. Germline CDR1 and CDR2: SGDLS and YYNGEE. CDR3 nucleotides: TGTGCCAGCAGCGTAGTGATCGGGGGCAATGAGCAGTTCTTC. Residues: CASSVVIGGNEQFF.

The V and J genes are TRBV9 and TRBJ1-3; D remains unclear. The CDR3 extends over 16 amino acids. The ends were cut back, 1 base at V and 1 base at J, with 12 bases in the middle. From germline, CDR1 is SGDLS and CDR2 YYNGEE. This CDR3 is CASSVSGLGSGNTIYF. CDR3 in DNA: TGTGCCAGCAGCGTAAGCGGCCTCGGGTCTGGAAACACCATATATTTT.

V and J are TRBV9 and TRBJ2-2; D unresolved. The germline V gene has CDR1 SGDLS and CDR2 YYNGEE. This CDR3 is built from 14 residues. The V and J ends lost 0 bases and 4 bases respectively, with 7 bases between them. CDR3 DNA sequence: TGTGCCAGCAGCGTAGCTGACTTCACCGGGGAGCTGTTTTTT. Translated: CASSVADFTGELFF.

The chain is built from TRBV10-3 and TRBJ1-3, with 10 bases identical to TRBD1. CDR3 size: 14 residues. The J segment lost 7 bases and the V segment lost 9 bases, leaving 9 bases of the junction unmatched. The germline CDR1 and CDR2 sequences are ENHRY and SYGVKD. CDR3 residues: CAIRPGQGFNTIYF. CDR3 nucleotides: TGTGCCATTAGACCGGGACAGGGGTTTAACACCATATATTTT.

This clone was counted a few times. This sequence joins TRBV4-1 and TRBJ2-1; the match to TRBD2 covers 12 bases. J was trimmed by 10 bases and V by 2 bases; bases with no gene match: 6. The CDR3 runs 15 residues. The germline gives CDR1 MGHRA, CDR2 YSYEKL. CDR3 nucleotide sequence: TGCGCCAGCAGCCAAATGGCTAGCGGGGGGGTGGAGCAGTTCTTC. This codes for CASSQMASGGVEQFF.

This chain uses TRBV4-1 with TRBJ2-6; TRBD1 is a possible D gene (6 bases). The CDR3 loop spans 16 amino acids. Germline V gives CDR1 MGHRA, CDR2 YSYEKL. V was trimmed by 4 bases and J by 1 base, leaving 11 bases between them. The DNA of the CDR3 is TGCGCCAGCAGCCTACACACAGGGTCTGGGGCCAACGTCCTGACTTTC. Translation gives CASSLHTGSGANVLTF.

The chain recombines TRBV19 with TRBJ2-7; TRBD2 matches 10 bases. Germline CDR1 and CDR2: LNHDA and SQIVND (reference sequence). There are 14 residues in the CDR3. After removal of 5 bases from V and 6 bases from J, the junction contained 7 bases not matched to a gene. The CDR3 loop reads CASSLGTSEGEQYF. As DNA, the CDR3 is TGTGCCAGTAGTCTTGGGACTAGCGAAGGCGAGCAGTACTTC.

This clone has only one observation. The chain carries TRBV19 and TRBJ1-2; TRBD1 might be the D (6 bases). This CDR3 spans 15 amino acids. Trimming took off 5 bases at V and 4 bases at J, with 17 bases between the two ends. Germline V lookup: CDR1 LNHDA, CDR2 SQIVND (reference sequence). In DNA, the CDR3 is TGTGCCAGTAGTCCCGCCATTGGGGGGGCCTATGGCTACACCTTC. This codes for CASSPAIGGAYGYTF. The whole variable domain, filled in from reference TRBV19 and TRBJ1-2, reads DGGITQSPKYLFRKEGQNVTLSCEQNLNHDAMYWYRQDPGQGLRLIYYSQIVNDFQKGDIAEGYSVSREKKESFPLTVTSAQKNPTAFYLCASSPAIGGAYGYTFGSGTRLTVV.

The gene calls are TRBV14 and TRBJ2-3; D call uncertain. This CDR3 is built from 13 residues. From germline, CDR1 is SGHDN and CDR2 FVKESK. Trimming took off 0 bases at V and 5 bases at J, with 6 bases between the two ends. CDR3 sequence (DNA): TGTGCCAGCAGCCAAGACAGGTTAGATACGCAGTATTTT. Translating gives CASSQDRLDTQYF.

The V call is TRBV6-1, the J call TRBJ1-1; maybe TRBD1 (6 bases). Deletions cut 7 bases from V and 5 bases from J, with 14 bases between. The germline gives CDR1 MNHNS, CDR2 SASEGT. This CDR3 has 13 amino acids. CDR3 region: CASTEGDSTEAFF. The CDR3 DNA reads TGTGCCAGCACCGAGGGGGATAGTACTGAAGCTTTCTTT.

The chain uses TRBV27 and TRBJ1-2, with a weak D call TRBD1 (5 bases). Germline CDR1 is MNHEY and CDR2 is SMNVEV (reference sequence). The CDR3 consists of 15 residues. V lost 1 base and J lost 3, with 12 bases in between. CDR3 sequence (DNA): TGTGCCAGCAGTTTATGGGGCCCGATCGACTATGGCTACACCTTC. It is translated as CASSLWGPIDYGYTF.

The chain is built from TRBV19 and TRBJ1-4; D perhaps matches TRBD1 (6 bases). The V gene lost 7 bases and the J gene lost 5 bases, with 11 bases spanning the gap. Germline V gene sequence: CDR1 LNHDA, CDR2 SQIVND (reference sequence). This CDR3 spans 13 amino acids. In DNA, the CDR3 is TGTGCCAGTACCTCGGACAGAAATGAAAAACTGTTTTTT. Translation gives CASTSDRNEKLFF.

V usage is TRBV28 and J usage is TRBJ2-5; the match to TRBD2 covers 10 bases. The CDR3 runs 14 residues. Germline CDR1 and CDR2: MDHEN and SYDVKM. The J segment lost 5 bases and the V segment lost 4 bases, leaving 4 bases of the junction unmatched. CDR3 in amino acids: CASSSSGGAETQYF. CDR3 DNA sequence: TGTGCCAGCAGTTCCAGCGGGGGGGCGGAGACCCAGTACTTC.

The count of this clone is one. The chain employs TRBV2 and TRBJ2-1, with a weak D call TRBD2 (6 bases). Germline CDR1 SNHLY, CDR2 FYNNEI. The germline V and J ends were trimmed by 7 bases and 2 bases, with 15 bases remaining between them. The CDR3 consists of 15 residues. The CDR3 DNA is TGTGCCAGCATGGGCGCCAGCGGGCCCTACAATGAGCAGTTCTTC. It translates to CASMGASGPYNEQFF.

The V gene is TRBV6-4, the J gene TRBJ2-1, with D perhaps matching TRBD2 (7 bases). Germline CDR1 MRHNA, CDR2 SNTAGT. The CDR3 is 14 amino acids. V was clipped by 0 bases and J by 9 bases, with 12 bases between them. The CDR3 protein is CASSDSAGAGEQFF. The CDR3, as DNA: TGTGCCAGCAGTGACTCGGCGGGGGCCGGTGAGCAGTTCTTC.

The chain links TRBV5-4 to TRBJ2-3; possibly TRBD1 for D (5 bases). This CDR3 contains 13 residues. The germline V and J ends were trimmed by 4 bases and 6 bases, with 12 bases remaining between them. The V gene's germline CDR1 is SGHNT and CDR2 YYREEE (reference sequence). The CDR3 loop reads CASSPDRPDTQYF. In nucleotides, the CDR3 is TGTGCCAGCAGCCCCGACAGACCGGATACGCAGTATTTT.

The chain joins TRBV10-2 to TRBJ1-5, with unresolved D. The CDR3 consists of 15 residues. Germline V gene sequence: CDR1 WSHSY, CDR2 SAAADI. V gave up 5 bases and J gave up 0 bases, with 11 bases separating them. CDR3 residues: CASSNSTLSNQPQHF. The CDR3 DNA is TGCGCCAGCAGTAACTCGACACTTAGCAATCAGCCCCAGCATTTT.

This clone was seen just once. The junction shows a germline mismatch at one end, possibly a read error. The rearrangement joins TRBV7-7 to TRBJ2-1; tentative D call: TRBD2 (5 bases). The CDR3 totals 19 residues. Germline V CDR1 and CDR2: SSHAT, FNYEAQ (reference sequence). This CDR3 is CASSPRTVPYLAGYNEQFF. For the CDR3, the DNA is TGTGCTAGCAGCCCCCGAACGGTACCCTACCTGGCGGGCTACAATGAGCAGTTCTTC.

Concerning this clone: At one end the junction does not follow the germline gene, possibly because of a read error. The V and J genes are TRBV28 and TRBJ2-7, with a tentative D call TRBD2 (6 bases). The V gene's germline CDR1 is MDHEN and CDR2 SYDVKM. The CDR3 extends over 12 amino acids. CDR3 nucleotides: TGTGCCAGCAGTACGAACCTCCTAGGGAGGAACTTC. It yields the protein CASSTNLLGRNF.